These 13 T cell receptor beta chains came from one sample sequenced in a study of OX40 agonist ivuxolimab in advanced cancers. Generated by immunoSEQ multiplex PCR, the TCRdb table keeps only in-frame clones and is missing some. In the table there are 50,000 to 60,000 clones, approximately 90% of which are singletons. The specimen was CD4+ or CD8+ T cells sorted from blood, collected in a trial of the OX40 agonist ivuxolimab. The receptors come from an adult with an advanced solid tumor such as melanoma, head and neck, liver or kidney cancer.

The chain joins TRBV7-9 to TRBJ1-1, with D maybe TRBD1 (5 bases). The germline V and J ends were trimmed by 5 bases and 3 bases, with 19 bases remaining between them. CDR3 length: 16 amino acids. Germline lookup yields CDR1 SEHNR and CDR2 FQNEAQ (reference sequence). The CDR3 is CASSPRGSFGDTEAFF. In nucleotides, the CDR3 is TGTGCCAGCAGCCCCCGGGGGTCTTTCGGCGACACTGAAGCTTTCTTT. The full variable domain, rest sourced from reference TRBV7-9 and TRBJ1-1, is DTGVSQNPRHKITKRGQNVTFRCDPISEHNRLYWYRQTLGQGPEFLTYFQNEAQLEKSRLLSDRFSAERPKGSFSTLEIQRTEQGDSAMYLCASSPRGSFGDTEAFFGQGTRLTVV.

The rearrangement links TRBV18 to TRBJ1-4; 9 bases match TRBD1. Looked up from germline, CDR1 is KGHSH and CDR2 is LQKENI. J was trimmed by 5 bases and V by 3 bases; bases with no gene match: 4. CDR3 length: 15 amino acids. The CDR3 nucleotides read TGTGCCAGCTCACCCCCCGGGACAGGGAATGAAAAACTGTTTTTT. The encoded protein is CASSPPGTGNEKLFF.

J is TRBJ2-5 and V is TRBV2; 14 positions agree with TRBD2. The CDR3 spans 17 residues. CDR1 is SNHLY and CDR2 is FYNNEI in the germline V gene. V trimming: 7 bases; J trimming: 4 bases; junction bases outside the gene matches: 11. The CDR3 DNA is TGTGCCAGCAATATTTGGGGACTAGCGGGAGTTGGAGAGACCCAGTACTTC. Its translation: CASNIWGLAGVGETQYF. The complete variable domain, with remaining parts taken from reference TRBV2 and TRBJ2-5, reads EPEVTQTPSHQVTQMGQEVILRCVPISNHLYFYWYRQILGQKVEFLVSFYNNEISEKSEIFDDQFSVERPDGSNFTLKIRSTKLEDSAMYFCASNIWGLAGVGETQYFGPGTRLLVL.

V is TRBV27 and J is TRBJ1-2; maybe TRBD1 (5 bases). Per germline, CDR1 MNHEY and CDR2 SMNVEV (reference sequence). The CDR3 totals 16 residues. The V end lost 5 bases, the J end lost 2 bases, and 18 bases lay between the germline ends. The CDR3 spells CASSPSGTILNYGYTF. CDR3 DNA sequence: TGTGCCAGCAGTCCATCCGGGACTATACTAAACTATGGCTACACCTTC.

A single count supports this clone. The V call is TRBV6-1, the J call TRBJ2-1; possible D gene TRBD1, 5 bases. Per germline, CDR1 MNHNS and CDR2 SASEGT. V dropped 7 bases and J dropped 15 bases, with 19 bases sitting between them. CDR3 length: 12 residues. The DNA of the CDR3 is TGTGCCAGCACCATCTCAGGGTCTGGGCTGTTCTTC. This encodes CASTISGSGLFF.

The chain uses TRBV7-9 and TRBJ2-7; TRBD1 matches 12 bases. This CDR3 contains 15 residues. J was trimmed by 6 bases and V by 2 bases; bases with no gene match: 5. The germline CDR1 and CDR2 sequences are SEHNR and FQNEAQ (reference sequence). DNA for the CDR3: TGTGCCAGCAGCTTAAGAAGGGACAGGGGGCGCGAGCAGTACTTC. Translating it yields CASSLRRDRGREQYF. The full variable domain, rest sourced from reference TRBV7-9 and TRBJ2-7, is DTGVSQNPRHKITKRGQNVTFRCDPISEHNRLYWYRQTLGQGPEFLTYFQNEAQLEKSRLLSDRFSAERPKGSFSTLEIQRTEQGDSAMYLCASSLRRDRGREQYFGPGTRLTVT.

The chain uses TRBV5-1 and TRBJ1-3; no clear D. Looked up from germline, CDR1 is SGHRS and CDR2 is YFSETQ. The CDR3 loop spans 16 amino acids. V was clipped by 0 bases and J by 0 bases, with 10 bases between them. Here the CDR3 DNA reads TGCGCCAGCAGCTTGGAAGATCTCAGCTCTGGAAACACCATATATTTT. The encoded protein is CASSLEDLSSGNTIYF.

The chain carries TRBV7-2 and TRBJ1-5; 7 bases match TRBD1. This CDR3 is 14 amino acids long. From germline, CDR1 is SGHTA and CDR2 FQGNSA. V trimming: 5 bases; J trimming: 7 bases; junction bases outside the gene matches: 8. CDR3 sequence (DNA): TGTGCCAGCAGCCTACGGACAGGTGAGCAGCCCCAGCATTTT. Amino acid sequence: CASSLRTGEQPQHF.

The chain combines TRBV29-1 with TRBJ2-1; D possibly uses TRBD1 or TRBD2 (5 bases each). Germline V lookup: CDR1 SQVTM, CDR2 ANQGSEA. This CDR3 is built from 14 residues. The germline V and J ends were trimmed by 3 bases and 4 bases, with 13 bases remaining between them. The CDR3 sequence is CSVERGSQYNEQFF. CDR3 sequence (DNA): TGCAGCGTTGAGAGGGGATCCCAATACAATGAGCAGTTCTTC.

The chain's CDR3 is CASSHSWGGSNNNEQFF. The CDR3 DNA sequence: TGTGCCAGCAGCCACTCTTGGGGGGGCAGCAATAACAATGAGCAGTTCTTC. V is TRBV9 and J is TRBJ2-1, with D possibly being TRBD2 (7 bases). This CDR3 region has 17 residues. Germline V gene sequence: CDR1 SGDLS, CDR2 YYNGEE. V lost 4 bases and J 5 bases, leaving 22 bases between the germline ends.

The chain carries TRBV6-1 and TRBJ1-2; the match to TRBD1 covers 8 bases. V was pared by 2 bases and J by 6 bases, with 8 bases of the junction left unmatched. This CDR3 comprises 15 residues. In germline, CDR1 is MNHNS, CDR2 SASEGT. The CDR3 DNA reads TGTGCCAGCAGTGAAAGGGGACAGGATAGGGATGGCTACACCTTC. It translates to CASSERGQDRDGYTF.

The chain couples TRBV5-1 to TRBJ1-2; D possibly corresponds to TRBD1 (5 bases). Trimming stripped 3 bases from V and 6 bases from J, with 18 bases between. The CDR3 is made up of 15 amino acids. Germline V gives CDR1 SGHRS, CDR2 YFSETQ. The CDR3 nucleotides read TGCGCCAGCAGCTCCCTCGAGGGGCAGGGTGATGGCTACACCTTC. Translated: CASSSLEGQGDGYTF.

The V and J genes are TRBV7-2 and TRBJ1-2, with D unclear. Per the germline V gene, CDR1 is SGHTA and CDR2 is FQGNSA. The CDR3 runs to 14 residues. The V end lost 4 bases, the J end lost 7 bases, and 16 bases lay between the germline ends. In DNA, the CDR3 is TGTGCCAGCAGCTCCCAGATACTCTCGGGTGGCTACACCTTC. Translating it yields CASSSQILSGGYTF.